This T cell receptor (beta chain) came from a study of human versus mouse CDR3 diversity and MHC coevolution. Assay: immunoSEQ multiplex PCR; the TCRdb copy retains only in-frame clones and omits some. The sample records about 83,000 clones, approximately 90% being singletons. Sorting isolated naive CD4 T cells lacking CD45RO and expressing CD62L. Trimming at V came to 5 bases and at J to 3 bases, leaving 5 bases not matched to a gene. Germline loops: CDR1 SEHNR, CDR2 FQNEAQ (reference sequence). The CDR3 has 14 amino acids. J is TRBJ1-1 and V is TRBV7-9; 8 nucleotides align to TRBD1. Sequenced: naive CD4+ T cells from blood. This sample's subset: CD45RO-negative CD62L-positive naive CD4 T cells. The source of this sequence is a person aged 30-70 years in good health. The CDR3 region is CASSPRQGYTEAFF. DNA of the CDR3: TGTGCCAGCAGCCCCAGACAGGGGTACACTGAAGCTTTCTTT.